This TCR beta chain was profiled in a study of cytomegalovirus exposure and HLA in healthy donors. The PCR was carried out with 60 Vbeta primers and 13 Jbeta primers. Measured with immunoSEQ multiplex PCR; TCRdb has only the in-frame clones, and not every one. The profile covers approximately 220,000 clones, with approximately 81% appearing a single time and 2.5% to 3.5% taken by the ten largest. This clone was seen a single time. Germline V CDR1 and CDR2: SGDLS, YYNGEE. This CDR3 comprises 18 residues. Deletions cut 3 bases from V and 0 bases from J, with 16 bases between. The chain links TRBV9 to TRBJ2-6, with D possibly matching TRBD1 (6 bases). The sequenced material came from PBMCs. The sequence was obtained from a man aged 25 to 45 in good health and CMV-seronegative. CDR3 sequence reads: CASSALPDSISGANVLTF. The CDR3 region has the DNA TGTGCCAGCAGCGCCCTACCGGACAGCATCTCTGGGGCCAACGTCCTGACTTTC.